The rows below give T cell receptor beta chains drawn from one sample of a study of OX40 agonist ivuxolimab in advanced cancers. Clones were sequenced by immunoSEQ multiplex PCR, and TCRdb holds only the in-frame ones, with some missing. The data contain tens of thousands of clones, more than 75% of them singletons. Material: CD4+ or CD8+ T cells sorted from blood, obtained in a trial of the OX40 agonist ivuxolimab. The receptors were gathered from an adult with an advanced solid tumor such as melanoma, head and neck, liver or kidney cancer. Both conserved end residues are part of each CDR3. Each record gives: J gene, D gene, clone size, V gene, CDR3 protein, CDR3 DNA. The D gene is left open where the match is weak. Clone size, where shown, is once, few, many, or a class for clones that have expanded.

TRBJ2-2 TRBD2 NA TRBV7-2 CASSFTSGGFTGELFF TGTGCCAGCAGCTTTACTAGCGGGGGGTTTACCGGGGAGCTGTTTTTT
TRBJ1-2 NA few TRBV19 CASSMTRAAYGYTF TGTGCCAGTAGTATGACGAGGGCGGCCTATGGCTACACCTTC
TRBJ1-6 TRBD1 NA TRBV10-3 CATRRGGNSPLHF TGTGCCACGAGGAGAGGGGGCAATTCACCCCTCCACTTT
TRBJ1-2 NA NA TRBV4-2 CASSQVDYGYTF TGTGCCAGCAGCCAAGTAGACTATGGCTACACCTTC
TRBJ2-1 NA NA TRBV19 CASSISYSSYNEQFF TGTGCCAGTAGTATTAGCTATAGCTCCTACAATGAGCAGTTCTTC
TRBJ2-3 TRBD2 NA TRBV4-2 CASSQEAGRSSTDTQYF TGTGCCAGCAGCCAAGAAGCGGGACGATCTAGCACAGATACGCAGTATTTT
TRBJ2-7 TRBD2 NA TRBV5-1 CASSLGGTSRSYEQYF TGCGCCAGCAGCTTAGGCGGGACTAGCCGATCCTACGAGCAGTACTTC
TRBJ1-2 NA NA TRBV27 CASALIGGARANYGYTF TGTGCCAGCGCCTTGATTGGGGGTGCAAGGGCTAACTATGGCTACACCTTC
TRBJ1-2 NA NA TRBV27 CASSPTREPYGYTF TGTGCCAGCAGCCCCACGCGGGAGCCCTATGGCTACACCTTC
TRBJ1-3 TRBD1 NA TRBV7-9 CASSLKQGLLGNTIYF TGTGCCAGCAGCTTAAAACAGGGGCTCCTCGGAAACACCATATATTTT
TRBJ1-3 NA NA TRBV5-1 CASSLAGNSGNTIYF TGCGCCAGCAGCTTGGCCGGGAACTCTGGAAACACCATATATTTT
TRBJ1-2 TRBD1 NA TRBV19 CASSFGQGVNYGYTF TGTGCCAGTAGTTTTGGACAGGGGGTCAACTATGGCTACACCTTC
TRBJ1-1 NA NA TRBV4-2 CASSQRTTGVNTEAFF TGTGCCAGCAGCCAAAGAACAACAGGTGTGAACACTGAAGCTTTCTTT
TRBJ1-3 TRBD1 NA TRBV7-6 CASSLDPGQGPGNTIYF TGTGCCAGCAGCTTAGACCCGGGACAGGGGCCTGGAAACACCATATATTTT
TRBJ1-2 TRBD1 NA TRBV30 CAWTGTVYGYTF TGTGCCTGGACCGGGACAGTCTATGGCTACACCTTC
TRBJ1-5 NA NA TRBV7-2 CASSLASGPQHF TGTGCCAGCAGCTTAGCGTCGGGGCCCCAGCATTTT
TRBJ2-7 TRBD2 once TRBV4-2 CASSQELAGTFPYEQYF TGTGCCAGCAGCCAAGAACTAGCGGGAACCTTTCCCTACGAGCAGTACTTC
TRBJ2-5 TRBD2 NA TRBV18 CASSQRKYAGAGETQYF TGTGCCAGCTCACAACGGAAGTACGCGGGAGCGGGTGAGACCCAGTACTTC
TRBJ2-5 NA NA TRBV10-3 CAIRAAGKETQYF TGTGCCATCAGGGCGGCAGGGAAAGAGACCCAGTACTTC
TRBJ2-3 TRBD2 NA TRBV30 CAWSVDSGGLDTQYF TGTGCCTGGAGTGTGGATAGCGGGGGGCTAGATACGCAGTATTTT
TRBJ1-1 NA few TRBV30 CAWRELRGVMTEAFF TGTGCCTGGAGGGAGCTTAGGGGGGTAATGACTGAAGCTTTCTTT
TRBJ1-1 TRBD1 NA TRBV18 CASSPAHDRVNTEAFF TGTGCCAGCTCACCAGCACACGACAGGGTGAACACTGAAGCTTTCTTT
TRBJ2-7 TRBD1 once TRBV14 CASGRDRGLEQYF TGTGCCAGCGGCCGGGACAGGGGGCTGGAGCAGTACTTC
TRBJ1-4 TRBD1 NA TRBV6-1 CASRGQGDEKLFF TGTGCCAGCCGGGGACAGGGGGATGAAAAACTGTTTTTT
TRBJ1-4 NA NA TRBV15 CATSRDLGSSNEKLFF TGTGCCACCAGCAGAGATCTTGGGAGCAGTAATGAAAAACTGTTTTTT
TRBJ2-1 TRBD2 NA TRBV30 CAWKGLAGGSEQFF TGTGCCTGGAAGGGACTAGCGGGAGGGAGTGAGCAGTTCTTC
TRBJ1-6 NA NA TRBV11-2 CASTHARGSPLHF TGTGCCAGCACCCACGCCAGGGGTTCACCCCTCCACTTT
TRBJ2-5 NA NA TRBV2 CASKRLGLETQYF TGTGCCAGCAAAAGACTGGGTCTGGAGACCCAGTACTTC
TRBJ2-3 NA once TRBV10-2 CASSDPNTDTQYF TGCGCCAGCAGTGACCCGAACACAGATACGCAGTATTTT
TRBJ2-5 TRBD1 NA TRBV6-1 CASEETGSETQYF TGTGCCAGCGAAGAGACAGGGTCAGAGACCCAGTACTTC
TRBJ2-2 TRBD1 NA TRBV7-3 CASSRTGNTGELFF TGTGCCAGCAGCAGGACAGGGAACACCGGGGAGCTGTTTTTT
TRBJ1-5 TRBD1 NA TRBV27 CASSRGPRDSNQPQHF TGTGCCAGCAGCAGGGGGCCCCGGGACAGCAATCAGCCCCAGCATTTT
TRBJ1-1 NA few TRBV28 CASSLSRPEGGAFF TGTGCCAGCAGTTTGAGCAGGCCCGAGGGGGGAGCTTTCTTT
TRBJ1-1 NA NA TRBV10-3 CAISESRGRVTEAFF TGTGCCATCAGTGAGTCCCGGGGGCGCGTCACTGAAGCTTTCTTT